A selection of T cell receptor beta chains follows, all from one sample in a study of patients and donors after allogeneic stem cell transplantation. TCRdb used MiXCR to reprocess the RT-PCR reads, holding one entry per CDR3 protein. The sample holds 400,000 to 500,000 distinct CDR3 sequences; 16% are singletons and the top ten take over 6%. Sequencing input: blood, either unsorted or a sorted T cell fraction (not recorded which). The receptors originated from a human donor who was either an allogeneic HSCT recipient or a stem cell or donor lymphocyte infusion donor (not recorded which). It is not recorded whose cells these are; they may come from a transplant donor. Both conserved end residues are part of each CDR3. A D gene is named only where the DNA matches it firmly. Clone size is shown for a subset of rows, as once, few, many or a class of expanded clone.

CDR3aa: CASSQEARGFNYGYTF
CDR3nt: TGCGCCAGCAGCCAAGAGGCGCGAGGCTTTAACTATGGCTACACCTTC
abundance: few
v_gene: TRBV4-3
j_gene: TRBJ1-2
d_gene: .

CDR3aa: CASSLALRSRYNEQFF
CDR3nt: TGTGCCAGCAGTTTAGCCCTTAGGTCGCGCTACAATGAGCAGTTCTTC
abundance: few
v_gene: TRBV12-3/TRBV12-4
j_gene: TRBJ2-1
d_gene: .

CDR3aa: CASSPYRGQGYEQYF
CDR3nt: TGTGCCAGCAGTCCCTACAGGGGGCAGGGGTACGAGCAGTACTTC
abundance: few
v_gene: TRBV27
j_gene: TRBJ2-7
d_gene: TRBD1

CDR3aa: CASSRLPGLNEQYF
CDR3nt: TGTGCCAGCAGCCGCCTGCCGGGACTAAACGAGCAGTACTTC
abundance: .
v_gene: TRBV6-2/TRBV6-3
j_gene: TRBJ2-7
d_gene: TRBD2

CDR3aa: CASSFGQVNTEAFF
CDR3nt: TGTGCCAGCAGTTTTGGACAGGTAAACACTGAAGCTTTCTTT
abundance: few
v_gene: TRBV3-1
j_gene: TRBJ1-1
d_gene: TRBD1

CDR3aa: CASNDRAYTEAFF
CDR3nt: TGTGCCAGCAATGACAGGGCATACACTGAAGCTTTCTTT
abundance: .
v_gene: TRBV12-3/TRBV12-4
j_gene: TRBJ1-1
d_gene: TRBD1

CDR3aa: CASSLEGPGGDTQYF
CDR3nt: TGCGCCAGCAGCTTGGAGGGGCCGGGTGGAGATACGCAGTATTTT
abundance: many
v_gene: TRBV5-1
j_gene: TRBJ2-3
d_gene: .

CDR3aa: CASSENRGFYEQYF
CDR3nt: TGTGCCAGCAGTGAGAACAGGGGCTTCTACGAGCAGTACTTC
abundance: .
v_gene: TRBV2
j_gene: TRBJ2-7
d_gene: TRBD1

CDR3aa: CASSFTGYSNQPQHF
CDR3nt: TGTGCCAGCAGCTTCACAGGCTATAGCAATCAGCCCCAGCATTTT
abundance: .
v_gene: TRBV5-5
j_gene: TRBJ1-5
d_gene: .

CDR3aa: CASRTGNQPQHF
CDR3nt: TGTGCCAGCAGGACGGGCAATCAGCCCCAGCATTTT
abundance: many
v_gene: TRBV6-5
j_gene: TRBJ1-5
d_gene: .

CDR3aa: CASSQARRGSEEQYF
CDR3nt: TGTGCCAGCAGCCAAGCTCGGAGGGGGAGCGAAGAGCAGTACTTC
abundance: few
v_gene: TRBV3-1
j_gene: TRBJ2-7
d_gene: .

CDR3aa: CASRQTSGNTGELFF
CDR3nt: TGCGCCAGCAGGCAGACTAGCGGGAACACCGGGGAGCTGTTTTTT
abundance: many
v_gene: TRBV5-1
j_gene: TRBJ2-2
d_gene: TRBD2

CDR3aa: CASTTTWTSGDAYEQYF
CDR3nt: TGTGCCAGCACGACGACCTGGACTAGCGGGGATGCCTACGAGCAGTACTTC
abundance: .
v_gene: TRBV12-3/TRBV12-4
j_gene: TRBJ2-7
d_gene: TRBD2

CDR3aa: CASSLGTGTSGRFPSYEQYF
CDR3nt: TGTGCCAGCAGTTTGGGGACAGGGACTAGCGGTCGTTTCCCTTCCTACGAGCAGTACTTC
abundance: few
v_gene: TRBV27
j_gene: TRBJ2-7
d_gene: TRBD2

CDR3aa: CASSQAPSGAYEQYF
CDR3nt: TGCGCCAGCAGCCAAGCTCCTAGCGGGGCCTACGAGCAGTACTTC
abundance: few
v_gene: TRBV4-1
j_gene: TRBJ2-7
d_gene: TRBD2

CDR3aa: CASSSGDRRTNYGYTF
CDR3nt: TGCGCCAGCAGCTCTGGTGACAGAAGGACAAACTATGGCTACACCTTC
abundance: few
v_gene: TRBV5-1
j_gene: TRBJ1-2
d_gene: .

CDR3aa: CASSPVGARDTQYF
CDR3nt: TGTGCCAGCAGCCCGGTGGGGGCCCGGGATACGCAGTATTTT
abundance: few
v_gene: TRBV11-2
j_gene: TRBJ2-3
d_gene: .

CDR3aa: CATSRSPRGGSGGEQFF
CDR3nt: TGTGCCACCAGCAGGTCCCCTAGGGGCGGGAGCGGGGGTGAGCAGTTCTTC
abundance: .
v_gene: TRBV15
j_gene: TRBJ2-1
d_gene: TRBD2

CDR3aa: CASSLAGGKLYEQYF
CDR3nt: TGTGCCAGCAGCTTAGCGGGGGGTAAGCTTTACGAGCAGTACTTC
abundance: once
v_gene: TRBV7-8
j_gene: TRBJ2-7
d_gene: .

CDR3aa: CASSPIAAGVAKNIQYF
CDR3nt: TGTGCCAGCAGCCCCATAGCGGCGGGGGTAGCCAAAAACATTCAGTACTTC
abundance: .
v_gene: TRBV14
j_gene: TRBJ2-4
d_gene: TRBD2

CDR3aa: CASSQRGNTIYF
CDR3nt: TGCGCCAGCAGCCAACGCGGAAACACCATATATTTT
abundance: .
v_gene: TRBV4-1
j_gene: TRBJ1-3
d_gene: .

CDR3aa: CASSPGTMNTEAFF
CDR3nt: TGTGCCAGCAGTCCCGGGACGATGAACACTGAAGCTTTCTTT
abundance: few
v_gene: TRBV25-1
j_gene: TRBJ1-1
d_gene: .

CDR3aa: CASSLGGILDTQYF
CDR3nt: TGTGCCAGCAGCTTAGGAGGGATCTTGGATACGCAGTATTTT
abundance: .
v_gene: TRBV11-2
j_gene: TRBJ2-3
d_gene: .

CDR3aa: CASSIRPQNTEAFF
CDR3nt: TGTGCCAGCAGCATAAGACCACAGAACACTGAAGCTTTCTTT
abundance: .
v_gene: TRBV7-9
j_gene: TRBJ1-1
d_gene: .

CDR3aa: CASSTGPREFF
CDR3nt: TGTGCCAGCAGCACGGGACCGAGGGAGTTCTTC
abundance: few
v_gene: TRBV11-3
j_gene: TRBJ2-1
d_gene: .

CDR3aa: CASSQGEGDGSPLHF
CDR3nt: TGTGCCAGCAGCCAAGGGGAGGGGGATGGTTCACCCCTCCACTTT
abundance: .
v_gene: TRBV4-2
j_gene: TRBJ1-6
d_gene: .

CDR3aa: CASSLLEGPTNYGYTF
CDR3nt: TGTGCCAGCAGCTTATTAGAGGGGCCAACTAACTATGGCTACACCTTC
abundance: .
v_gene: TRBV7-8
j_gene: TRBJ1-2
d_gene: .

CDR3aa: CASSLRGRGKSTDTQYF
CDR3nt: TGTGCCAGCAGCTTAAGAGGGCGCGGGAAAAGCACAGATACGCAGTATTTT
abundance: .
v_gene: TRBV11-2
j_gene: TRBJ2-3
d_gene: .

CDR3aa: CASSVRDRGSAEAFF
CDR3nt: TGCGCCAGCAGCGTCCGGGACAGGGGATCCGCTGAAGCTTTCTTT
abundance: .
v_gene: TRBV5-1
j_gene: TRBJ1-1
d_gene: TRBD1

CDR3aa: CSARDTTGLNRPQHF
CDR3nt: TGCAGTGCTAGAGATACGACAGGCCTAAATAGGCCCCAGCATTTT
abundance: .
v_gene: TRBV20-1
j_gene: TRBJ1-5
d_gene: .

CDR3aa: CASSLGGPRGNNEQFF
CDR3nt: TGTGCCAGCAGCTTAGGGGGCCCCCGCGGGAACAATGAGCAGTTCTTC
abundance: few
v_gene: TRBV7-9
j_gene: TRBJ2-1
d_gene: .

CDR3aa: CASSSTGVDQPQHF
CDR3nt: TGTGCCAGCAGCTCGACAGGGGTGGATCAGCCCCAGCATTTT
abundance: .
v_gene: TRBV7-9
j_gene: TRBJ1-5
d_gene: TRBD1

CDR3aa: CASSRPTGYTDTQYF
CDR3nt: TGTGCCAGCAGCCGCCCCACAGGGTACACAGATACGCAGTATTTT
abundance: .
v_gene: TRBV11-3
j_gene: TRBJ2-3
d_gene: .

CDR3aa: CASSFQRTEGDTEAFF
CDR3nt: TGCGCCAGCAGCTTTCAACGGACGGAAGGGGACACTGAAGCTTTCTTT
abundance: many
v_gene: TRBV5-1
j_gene: TRBJ1-1
d_gene: .

CDR3aa: CASSEVGTISYEAFF
CDR3nt: TGTGCCAGCAGTGAAGTGGGGACAATATCCTATGAAGCTTTCTTT
abundance: few
v_gene: TRBV6-1
j_gene: TRBJ1-1
d_gene: .

CDR3aa: CSARRPGQGSETQYF
CDR3nt: TGCAGTGCTAGGCGACCGGGACAGGGGTCAGAGACCCAGTACTTC
abundance: few
v_gene: TRBV20-1
j_gene: TRBJ2-5
d_gene: TRBD1

CDR3aa: CASSPWSGRSTDTQYF
CDR3nt: TGTGCCAGCAGCCCCTGGTCCGGTCGGAGCACAGATACGCAGTATTTT
abundance: .
v_gene: TRBV7-2
j_gene: TRBJ2-3
d_gene: .

CDR3aa: CASSLGAGLSYEQYF
CDR3nt: TGTGCCAGCAGCTTAGGGGCGGGTCTCTCCTACGAGCAGTACTTC
abundance: few
v_gene: TRBV7-2
j_gene: TRBJ2-7
d_gene: .

CDR3aa: CATSGSVEKTQYF
CDR3nt: TGTGCCACCAGCGGTAGCGTCGAGAAGACCCAGTACTTC
abundance: .
v_gene: TRBV24-1
j_gene: TRBJ2-5
d_gene: .

CDR3aa: CASSGTVYNEQFF
CDR3nt: TGTGCCAGCAGTGGGACAGTCTACAATGAGCAGTTCTTC
abundance: .
v_gene: TRBV6-2/TRBV6-3
j_gene: TRBJ2-1
d_gene: TRBD1

CDR3aa: CASSQVEGPHYGYTF
CDR3nt: TGTGCCAGCAGCCAAGTGGAAGGGCCCCACTATGGCTACACCTTC
abundance: few
v_gene: TRBV14
j_gene: TRBJ1-2
d_gene: .

CDR3aa: CASSISGPSYNEQFF
CDR3nt: TGTGCCAGTAGTATATCGGGACCGTCCTACAATGAGCAGTTCTTC
abundance: .
v_gene: TRBV19
j_gene: TRBJ2-1
d_gene: .

CDR3aa: CAIGQANSYEQYF
CDR3nt: TGTGCCATTGGACAGGCGAACTCCTACGAGCAGTACTTC
abundance: few
v_gene: TRBV10-3
j_gene: TRBJ2-7
d_gene: TRBD1

CDR3aa: CSVTGLASSTDTQYF
CDR3nt: TGCAGCGTTACGGGACTAGCGTCTTCCACAGATACGCAGTATTTT
abundance: few
v_gene: TRBV29-1
j_gene: TRBJ2-3
d_gene: TRBD2

CDR3aa: CASSANFPAGTVGTDTQYF
CDR3nt: TGCGCCAGCAGCGCGAATTTCCCTGCTGGGACAGTTGGCACAGATACGCAGTATTTT
abundance: .
v_gene: TRBV5-1
j_gene: TRBJ2-3
d_gene: TRBD1

CDR3aa: CATSDYRMYNEQFF
CDR3nt: TGTGCCACCAGTGACTATAGGATGTACAATGAGCAGTTCTTC
abundance: .
v_gene: TRBV24-1
j_gene: TRBJ2-1
d_gene: .

CDR3aa: CASSPQPAGGGNEQFF
CDR3nt: TGTGCCAGCAGCCCCCAGCCGGCGGGAGGAGGTAATGAGCAGTTCTTC
abundance: few
v_gene: TRBV4-2
j_gene: TRBJ2-1
d_gene: TRBD2

CDR3aa: CASSQQGGQGSGEQYF
CDR3nt: TGTGCCAGCAGCCAGCAAGGTGGGCAGGGCTCGGGCGAGCAGTACTTC
abundance: .
v_gene: TRBV4-2
j_gene: TRBJ2-7
d_gene: .

CDR3aa: CASSQDPGNTDTQYF
CDR3nt: TGTGCCAGCAGCCAAGATCCAGGGAACACAGATACGCAGTATTTT
abundance: few
v_gene: TRBV3-1
j_gene: TRBJ2-3
d_gene: .

CDR3aa: CASSLGTGDEQYF
CDR3nt: TGTGCCAGCAGCTTAGGTACGGGCGACGAGCAGTACTTC
abundance: .
v_gene: TRBV5-6
j_gene: TRBJ2-7
d_gene: .

CDR3aa: CASSYGTNGYTF
CDR3nt: TGTGCCAGCAGTTACGGGACAAACGGCTACACCTTC
abundance: many
v_gene: TRBV6-5
j_gene: TRBJ1-2
d_gene: .

CDR3aa: CASSYPGTTYQTQYF
CDR3nt: TGTGCCAGCAGCTACCCCGGGACTACTTATCAGACCCAGTACTTC
abundance: few
v_gene: TRBV7-2
j_gene: TRBJ2-5
d_gene: TRBD2

CDR3aa: CSARVPGLDTGELFF
CDR3nt: TGCAGTGCTAGAGTACCGGGACTCGACACCGGGGAGCTGTTTTTT
abundance: few
v_gene: TRBV20-1
j_gene: TRBJ2-2
d_gene: .

CDR3aa: CSARGLQGARGYTF
CDR3nt: TGCAGTGCTAGAGGGTTACAGGGGGCGCGTGGCTACACCTTC
abundance: many
v_gene: TRBV20-1
j_gene: TRBJ1-2
d_gene: TRBD1

CDR3aa: CASSLRPLEAAYGYTF
CDR3nt: TGTGCCAGCAGCCTCAGACCCCTCGAGGCCGCTTATGGCTACACCTTC
abundance: .
v_gene: TRBV3-1
j_gene: TRBJ1-2
d_gene: .

CDR3aa: CASTLLDSNQPQHF
CDR3nt: TGTGCCAGCACCCTGTTGGATAGCAATCAGCCCCAGCATTTT
abundance: .
v_gene: TRBV12-3/TRBV12-4
j_gene: TRBJ1-5
d_gene: .

CDR3aa: CASSVRDPFIGELFF
CDR3nt: TGTGCCAGCAGTGTCCGGGACCCCTTTATCGGGGAGCTGTTTTTT
abundance: .
v_gene: TRBV2
j_gene: TRBJ2-2
d_gene: .

CDR3aa: CASSQEGGPGSEAFF
CDR3nt: TGTGCCAGCAGCCAAGAAGGGGGGCCGGGGTCTGAAGCTTTCTTT
abundance: few
v_gene: TRBV3-1
j_gene: TRBJ1-1
d_gene: .

CDR3aa: CASSRRQDFNQPQHF
CDR3nt: TGTGCCAGCAGCAGGCGACAGGACTTCAATCAGCCCCAGCATTTT
abundance: .
v_gene: TRBV21-1
j_gene: TRBJ1-5
d_gene: .